Presented here are 9 T cell receptor beta chains from one specimen sequenced in a study of blood T cell repertoires in COVID-19. Profiled with immunoSEQ multiplex PCR; TCRdb holds only in-frame clones, not every one. Among tens of thousands of clones listed, roughly 80% were seen once. Sequenced material: peripheral blood. Receptor source: a man aged 65 to 85 with acute or convalescent COVID-19.

The V call is TRBV3-1 (or the pseudogene TRBV3-2), the J call TRBJ2-1; 10 nucleotides align to TRBD2. The CDR3 sequence is 14 residues long. The V segment lost 5 bases and the J segment 4 bases; nucleotides outside the gene matches: 2. CDR1 is LGHDT and CDR2 is YNNKEL in the germline V gene (reference sequence). The CDR3 coding sequence is TGTGCCAGCAGCGATAGCGGGGGGTACAATGAGCAGTTCTTC. The encoded protein is CASSDSGGYNEQFF.

This chain uses TRBV3-1 (or the pseudogene TRBV3-2) with TRBJ1-2; a weak D match, TRBD1 (6 bases). CDR3 size: 15 residues. V was cut by 1 base and J by 2 bases, with 11 bases left in between. Germline CDR1 and CDR2: LGHDT and YNNKEL (reference sequence). The CDR3 loop is CASSQGMDSNYGYTF. The CDR3 coding sequence is TGTGCCAGCAGCCAAGGAATGGACAGCAACTATGGCTACACCTTC.

The rearrangement joins TRBV11-2 to TRBJ2-3, with D perhaps TRBD1 (6 bases). The CDR3 length is 17 residues. Trimming shortened V by 1 base and J by 2 bases, and 16 bases separated the two germline ends. CDR1 SGHAT and CDR2 FQNNGV come from the germline V gene. The CDR3 is CASSLVGPGHPTDTQYF. In DNA form, the CDR3 reads TGTGCCAGCAGCTTAGTAGGACCGGGACATCCCACAGATACGCAGTATTTT.

CDR3 amino acids: CASSLSSGGAHYEQYF. The CDR3 region has the DNA TGCGCCAGCAGCTTATCCAGCGGGGGGGCCCACTACGAGCAGTACTTC. V gene TRBV5-1 combines with J gene TRBJ2-7, with 10 positions matching TRBD2. This CDR3 region has 16 residues. V dropped 2 bases and J dropped 3; count of bases not matched to a gene: 8. Germline-derived CDR1 and CDR2 are SGHRS and YFSETQ.

The chain links TRBV2 to TRBJ1-2, with 8 positions matching TRBD1. CDR3 length equals 15 residues. From germline, CDR1 is SNHLY and CDR2 FYNNEI. V shed 4 bases and J 0 bases; nucleotides not matched to a gene: 4. CDR3 amino acids: CASSAQGGSNYGYTF. For the CDR3, the DNA is TGTGCCAGCAGTGCACAGGGGGGGTCTAACTATGGCTACACCTTC. Based on the CDR3 plus reference TRBV2 and TRBJ1-2, the full variable domain is EPEVTQTPSHQVTQMGQEVILRCVPISNHLYFYWYRQILGQKVEFLVSFYNNEISEKSEIFDDQFSVERPDGSNFTLKIRSTKLEDSAMYFCASSAQGGSNYGYTFGSGTRLTVV.

This chain uses TRBV12-5 with TRBJ1-5; 8 bases match TRBD1. V shed 5 bases and J 6 bases; nucleotides not matched to a gene: 3. This CDR3 region has 13 residues. The V gene's germline CDR1 is LGHNT and CDR2 FRNRAP. Here the CDR3 DNA reads TGTGCTAGTGGTCCCCAGGGGGCTCAGCCCCAGCATTTT. This gives the protein CASGPQGAQPQHF.

V is TRBV6-5 and J is TRBJ2-1; weak D call: TRBD2 (6 bases). Germline values: CDR1 MNHEY, CDR2 SVGAGI. Between the trimmed V and J ends, which lost 2 bases and 0 bases, there was a span of 8 bases. The CDR3 loop spans 15 amino acids. This CDR3 is CASSYLAPSYNEQFF. The CDR3 coding sequence is TGTGCCAGCAGTTACCTAGCGCCCTCCTACAATGAGCAGTTCTTC.

The CDR3 bases are TGTGCCAGCAGCTCGCTCTTACAGGGGCGGGGAGAGACCCAGTACTTC. Encoded protein: CASSSLLQGRGETQYF. The V call is TRBV13, the J call TRBJ2-5, with a weak D call TRBD1 (7 bases). Germline CDR1 reads PRHDT; CDR2 reads FYEKMQ (reference sequence). The CDR3 extends over 16 amino acids. The V and J ends lost 4 bases and 4 bases respectively, with 19 bases between them.

The V and J genes are TRBV23-1 and TRBJ2-3; TRBD1 agrees at 7 bases. TRBV23-1 is treated as an ORF (open reading frame) with a function not yet certain. The CDR3 covers 18 residues. V gave up 3 bases and J gave up 0 bases; unmatched junction bases: 12. Written as DNA, the CDR3 is TGCGCCAGCAGTCATGGAAGGGGGCGCGTCGGGAGCACAGATACGCAGTATTTT. Translated: CASSHGRGRVGSTDTQYF.